This T cell receptor beta chain was observed in a study of blood T cell repertoires in COVID-19. As for the study in general: The cDNA or gDNA used as material had been derived from T cells, B-cell-depleted T cells, or PBMCs.

The CDR3 extends over 16 amino acids. Trimming cost V 2 bases and J 2 bases, with 15 bases left between them. Germline assignment: CDR1 SGHRS and CDR2 YFSETQ. The repertoire was sequenced with immunoSEQ multiplex PCR; TCRdb's copy has only in-frame clones and lacks some. Among around 250,000 clones listed, about four fifths were seen once. The TCR originated in a man younger than 45 who had recovered from COVID-19. The sequencing input was peripheral blood. This chain links TRBV5-1 with TRBJ2-3, with D perhaps TRBD2 (5 bases). CDR3 protein: CASSLAPGWSTDTQYF. CDR3 DNA sequence: TGCGCCAGCAGCTTAGCCCCGGGATGGTCCACAGATACGCAGTATTTT.